In its sample, the clone carrying this T cell receptor (beta chain) was seen a few times. This sample is part of a study of regulatory T cells in long-lasting Graves disease. Construction of TCR beta libraries relied on iRepertoire HTBI primers and on Arm-PCR targeting CDR3 regions. Source study methods: Identified across the samples were fewer than 70 TRBV segments and about 14 TRBJ segments. A single record per CDR3 protein comes from TCRdb applying MiXCR to the multiplex PCR reads. The V and J calls follow TCRdb's processing rather than the paper's. The sample shows almost 350,000 distinct CDR3 sequences, about 18% of them seen only once. V lost 6 bases, J lost 4 bases, and 10 bases lay in between. Germline V gene lookup returns CDR1 MDHEN and CDR2 SYDVKM. There are 13 residues in the CDR3. Specified time point: persistent/refractory GD, antithyroid drugs over 5 years with positive TRAb. TCR sequences were obtained from RNA taken from PBMCs.

This specimen consisted of peripheral blood mononuclear cells (PBMCs), obtained when the disease was refractory, from a patient treated with antithyroid drugs. The chain has TRBV28 and TRBJ2-1; possible D gene TRBD2, 6 bases. The TCR comes from a female donor with Graves disease. As DNA, the CDR3 is TGTGCCAGCAGCCCGGGACTTTACAATGAGCAGTTCTTC. This translates into CASSPGLYNEQFF.